The rows below give T cell receptor beta chains drawn from one sample of a study of blood T cell repertoires in COVID-19. Assay: immunoSEQ multiplex PCR; the TCRdb copy retains only in-frame clones and omits some. Of about 200,000 clones listed, around 84% were seen once; the top ten hold around 4.9%. Sequencing was carried out using peripheral blood. The receptors stem from a woman of 80 years or more with acute or convalescent COVID-19. CDR3s include the opening cysteine and the closing phenylalanine or tryptophan. The D gene is left open where the match is weak. Clone sizes are given selectively: once, few, many, or a class where the clone is expanded.

clone_size,v_call,j_call,d_call,cdr3_aa,cdr3_nt
NA,TRBV9,TRBJ2-7,TRBD2,CASSGRTSGAYEQYF,TGTGCCAGCAGCGGGAGGACTAGCGGGGCCTACGAGCAGTACTTC
NA,TRBV5-1,TRBJ2-1,NA,CASSATGTTRNEQFF,TGCGCCAGCAGCGCCACCGGGACAACACGGAATGAGCAGTTCTTC
NA,TRBV11-2,TRBJ2-7,NA,CASKGAYEQYF,TGTGCCAGCAAGGGAGCTTACGAGCAGTACTTC
once,TRBV29-1,TRBJ2-7,TRBD1,CSVHPGGREQYF,TGCAGCGTCCACCCAGGGGGACGCGAGCAGTACTTC
NA,TRBV5-1,TRBJ1-2,TRBD1,CASSLQGTVAGYTF,TGCGCCAGCAGCTTGCAGGGGACAGTGGCTGGCTACACCTTC
NA,TRBV5-1,TRBJ1-6,TRBD1,CASGLDRVGNSPLHF,TGCGCCAGCGGCCTCGACAGGGTGGGTAATTCACCCCTCCACTTT
NA,TRBV28,TRBJ2-7,TRBD1,CAGPGTGVREQYF,TGTGCCGGCCCCGGGACAGGGGTGAGGGAGCAGTACTTC
NA,TRBV5-6,TRBJ1-1,NA,CASSLNALAVEAFF,TGTGCCAGCAGCTTGAACGCTTTGGCGGTTGAAGCTTTCTTT
once,TRBV7-2,TRBJ1-1,NA,CASSLGGLVAFF,TGTGCCAGCAGCTTAGGGGGACTCGTAGCTTTCTTT
NA,TRBV2,TRBJ1-4,NA,CASSEVNRAEKLFF,TGTGCCAGCAGTGAAGTAAACAGGGCTGAAAAACTGTTTTTT
once,TRBV6-5,TRBJ1-2,TRBD1,CASSHGLGQGYGYTF,TGTGCCAGCAGCCACGGATTGGGACAGGGATATGGCTACACCTTC
NA,TRBV28,TRBJ1-2,TRBD1,CASSPSTMLQGDYGYTF,TGTGCCAGCAGTCCTAGCACGATGCTACAGGGGGATTATGGCTACACCTTC
few,TRBV7-2,TRBJ2-7,NA,CASSFTGPYSYEQYF,TGTGCCAGCAGCTTTACAGGGCCTTACTCCTACGAGCAGTACTTC
once,TRBV9,TRBJ2-1,TRBD2,CASSFERGTRPYNEQFF,TGTGCCAGCAGCTTCGAGAGAGGGACTAGACCCTACAATGAGCAGTTCTTC
NA,TRBV9,TRBJ2-7,TRBD2,CASSRGLADYEQYF,TGTGCCAGCAGCCGAGGACTAGCGGATTACGAGCAGTACTTC
many,TRBV18,TRBJ1-6,NA,CASSSQGGDSPLHF,TGTGCCAGCTCAAGTCAGGGTGGCGATTCACCCCTCCACTTT
NA,TRBV9,TRBJ2-7,TRBD2,CASSVGGRLSYEQYF,TGTGCCAGCAGCGTAGGCGGGAGGCTCTCCTACGAGCAGTACTTC
NA,TRBV3-1/TRBV3-2,TRBJ2-6,NA,CASSQSGGANVLTF,TGTGCCAGCAGCCAGAGCGGTGGGGCCAACGTCCTGACTTTC
once,TRBV5-1,TRBJ1-1,NA,CASSLALSEMNTEAFF,TGCGCCAGCAGCTTGGCCCTAAGCGAGATGAACACTGAAGCTTTCTTT
NA,TRBV4-3,TRBJ1-2,NA,CASSQDKGSYGYTF,TGCGCCAGCAGCCAAGATAAGGGGTCCTATGGCTACACCTTC
NA,TRBV6-5,TRBJ1-6,TRBD1,CASRGTGGYNSPLHF,TGTGCCAGCAGGGGGACAGGCGGCTATAATTCACCCCTCCACTTT
NA,TRBV6-6,TRBJ1-5,TRBD1,CASRDRGSNQPQHF,TGTGCCAGCAGGGACAGGGGAAGCAATCAGCCCCAGCATTTT
NA,TRBV7-2,TRBJ2-7,TRBD2,CASSKRLAELPYEQYF,TGTGCCAGCAGCAAGCGACTAGCGGAACTTCCCTACGAGCAGTACTTC
NA,TRBV5-1,TRBJ2-2,NA,CASSLAAGVSPGELFF,TGCGCCAGCAGCTTGGCTGCAGGGGTCAGTCCCGGGGAGCTGTTTTTT
NA,TRBV6-2/TRBV6-3,TRBJ1-2,NA,CASSWRIGPGYTF,TGTGCCAGCAGCTGGAGGATAGGGCCAGGCTACACCTTC
few,TRBV12-5,TRBJ2-2,NA,CASGLVLGERGELFF,TGTGCTAGTGGTTTGGTACTCGGGGAACGCGGGGAGCTGTTTTTT
NA,TRBV4-1,TRBJ1-3,NA,CASSVSGANSGNTIYF,TGCGCCAGCAGCGTAAGTGGGGCAAACTCTGGAAACACCATATATTTT
NA,TRBV7-8,TRBJ1-1,NA,CASSPYTEAFF,TGTGCCAGCAGCCCATACACTGAAGCTTTCTTT
NA,TRBV4-2,TRBJ2-2,TRBD1,CASSRDRGTGELFF,TGTGCCAGCAGCCGGGACAGGGGTACCGGGGAGCTGTTTTTT
once,TRBV4-1,TRBJ1-6,TRBD1,CASSQDLLGDRVHF,TGCGCCAGCAGCCAAGATTTGTTAGGGGACAGGGTGCACTTT
NA,TRBV20-1,TRBJ1-2,TRBD1,CSVGTGEGYTF,TGCAGTGTAGGGACAGGGGAAGGCTACACCTTC
NA,TRBV6-5,TRBJ1-5,NA,CASSPTMDQPQHF,TGTGCCAGCAGTCCAACTATGGATCAGCCCCAGCATTTT
NA,TRBV7-2,TRBJ2-3,NA,CASSFYGLTDTQYF,TGTGCCAGCAGCTTTTACGGACTCACAGATACGCAGTATTTT